Listed below are T cell receptor beta chains from one sample, sequenced in a study of CD8 T cells in ankylosing spondylitis. From the 5' RACE reads, TCRdb called clonotypes with MiXCR, one entry per CDR3 protein. The sample includes about 400,000 distinct CDR3 sequences, around 20% of them seen just once. Sequencing was carried out using blood, either unsorted or a sorted T cell fraction (not recorded which). The receptors stem from a male donor with ankylosing spondylitis. The CDR3 runs from the conserved cysteine through the conserved F or W. D genes are given only for firm matches. The size field is filled for only some rows; it gives once, few, many or a size class.

size: once
D: .
V: TRBV4-1
J: TRBJ2-7
CDR3: CASSQGSLTSYEQYF
DNA: TGCGCCAGCAGCCAAGGTTCACTAACCTCCTACGAGCAGTACTTC

size: many
D: TRBD1
V: TRBV29-1
J: TRBJ2-2
CDR3: CSADRGGTGELFF
DNA: TGCAGCGCGGACAGGGGAGGCACCGGGGAGCTGTTTTTT

size: .
D: .
V: TRBV20-1
J: TRBJ2-1
CDR3: CSASQSGNEQFF
DNA: TGCAGTGCTTCCCAATCTGGGAATGAGCAGTTCTTC

size: few
D: .
V: TRBV15
J: TRBJ2-5
CDR3: CATSRDLGGSGETQYF
DNA: TGTGCCACCAGCAGAGATCTTGGGGGCTCGGGGGAGACCCAGTACTTC

size: .
D: TRBD2
V: TRBV5-1
J: TRBJ2-3
CDR3: CASSLFLRTSGTDTQYF
DNA: TGCGCCAGCAGCTTGTTTCTCCGGACTAGCGGCACAGATACGCAGTATTTT

size: .
D: TRBD1
V: TRBV4-2
J: TRBJ2-2
CDR3: CASSQFSGQATGELFF
DNA: TGTGCCAGCAGCCAATTTTCGGGACAGGCTACCGGGGAGCTGTTTTTT

size: many
D: .
V: TRBV5-1
J: TRBJ1-1
CDR3: CASSLGPNTEAFF
DNA: TGTGCCAGCTCACTGGGTCCTAACACTGAAGCTTTCTTT

size: .
D: TRBD1
V: TRBV28
J: TRBJ2-1
CDR3: CASSLGGTGTWNEQFF
DNA: TGTGCCAGCAGTTTAGGTGGGACAGGGACATGGAATGAGCAGTTCTTC

size: few
D: TRBD1
V: TRBV20-1
J: TRBJ2-5
CDR3: CSARDPRGETQYF
DNA: TGCAGTGCTAGAGATCCCAGGGGGGAGACCCAGTACTTC

size: .
D: TRBD1
V: TRBV2
J: TRBJ2-3
CDR3: CTSSFPGGAIGWLADTQYF
DNA: TGTACCAGCAGTTTTCCAGGGGGCGCAATCGGGTGGCTGGCAGATACGCAGTATTTT

size: .
D: .
V: TRBV3-1
J: TRBJ1-4
CDR3: CASSRGHTNEKLFF
DNA: TGTGCCAGCAGCCGAGGACATACTAATGAAAAACTGTTTTTT

size: .
D: .
V: TRBV12-3/TRBV12-4
J: TRBJ1-2
CDR3: CASSFTAVSYGYTF
DNA: TGTGCCAGCAGTTTCACGGCCGTGAGCTATGGCTACACCTTC

size: .
D: .
V: TRBV14
J: TRBJ2-7
CDR3: CASSQDSAGTKSYEQYF
DNA: TGTGCCAGCAGCCAAGATTCAGCAGGGACAAAATCCTACGAGCAGTACTTC

size: .
D: TRBD1
V: TRBV6-2/TRBV6-3
J: TRBJ2-7
CDR3: CASSLDRPAEQYF
DNA: TGTGCCAGCAGTCTGGACAGGCCTGCCGAGCAGTACTTC

size: .
D: TRBD2
V: TRBV6-1
J: TRBJ2-3
CDR3: CASSEVRGRGTDTQYF
DNA: TGTGCCAGCAGTGAAGTCCGCGGGAGGGGGACAGATACGCAGTATTTT

size: few
D: .
V: TRBV2
J: TRBJ2-1
CDR3: CASSDSEYNEQFF
DNA: TGTGCCAGCAGTGATTCAGAATACAATGAGCAGTTCTTC

size: few
D: .
V: TRBV24-1
J: TRBJ1-2
CDR3: CATSPRRRGRSIYGYTF
DNA: TGTGCCACCTCCCCTCGTCGCAGAGGAAGGTCAATCTATGGCTACACCTTC

size: .
D: .
V: TRBV20-1
J: TRBJ2-3
CDR3: CSAKDWTLTDTQYF
DNA: TGCAGTGCCAAAGACTGGACCTTGACAGATACGCAGTATTTT

size: few
D: TRBD2
V: TRBV19
J: TRBJ2-7
CDR3: CASSPLAENYEQYF
DNA: TGTGCCAGTAGTCCTCTAGCGGAGAACTACGAGCAGTACTTC

size: .
D: TRBD2
V: TRBV11-3
J: TRBJ2-1
CDR3: CASSLEGTSGKIQQFF
DNA: TGTGCCAGCAGCTTAGAGGGGACTAGCGGGAAAATCCAGCAGTTCTTC

size: few
D: .
V: TRBV5-1
J: TRBJ2-2
CDR3: CASSLDGLNTGELFF
DNA: TGCGCCAGCAGCTTGGACGGACTGAACACCGGGGAGCTGTTTTTT

size: .
D: .
V: TRBV18
J: TRBJ1-1
CDR3: CASSRSGSSTEAFF
DNA: TGTGCCAGCTCACGGTCGGGCTCGAGCACTGAAGCTTTCTTT

size: .
D: TRBD2
V: TRBV4-2
J: TRBJ2-4
CDR3: CASSQEGPSGLAGVDKNIQYF
DNA: TGTGCCAGCAGCCAAGAAGGCCCCTCCGGGCTAGCGGGAGTAGACAAAAACATTCAGTACTTC

size: many
D: .
V: TRBV7-2
J: TRBJ2-2
CDR3: CASSLGRGNTGELFF
DNA: TGTGCCAGCAGCTTAGGCCGGGGTAACACCGGGGAGCTGTTTTTT

size: .
D: .
V: TRBV5-1
J: TRBJ2-2
CDR3: CASSQEGLTGELFF
DNA: TGCGCCAGCAGCCAGGAGGGGCTGACCGGGGAGCTGTTTTTT

size: .
D: TRBD1
V: TRBV7-3
J: TRBJ1-2
CDR3: CASSLRQGRGYTF
DNA: TGTGCCAGCAGCCTAAGACAGGGGAGAGGCTACACCTTC

size: few
D: TRBD2
V: TRBV20-1
J: TRBJ2-7
CDR3: CSATTSGGFYEQYF
DNA: TGCAGTGCTACGACTAGCGGAGGGTTTTACGAGCAGTACTTC

size: few
D: TRBD1
V: TRBV11-2
J: TRBJ2-7
CDR3: CASSLGQGRGTYEQYF
DNA: TGTGCCAGCAGCCTCGGACAGGGAAGAGGGACCTACGAGCAGTACTTC

size: .
D: TRBD1
V: TRBV10-3
J: TRBJ2-1
CDR3: CAIKGTEKGNEQFF
DNA: TGTGCCATCAAAGGGACAGAGAAGGGAAATGAGCAGTTCTTC

size: .
D: .
V: TRBV6-2/TRBV6-3
J: TRBJ1-1
CDR3: CASTEIRANTEAFF
DNA: TGTGCCAGCACCGAGATCAGGGCGAACACTGAAGCTTTCTTT

size: few
D: .
V: TRBV20-1
J: TRBJ2-1
CDR3: CSARDLQPSPISNEQFF
DNA: TGCAGTGCTAGAGATCTTCAGCCTAGCCCGATTAGCAATGAGCAGTTCTTC